Listed here are 25 T cell receptor beta chains from one sample, sequenced in a study of preoperative IRX-2 immunotherapy in early breast cancer. This table comes from immunoSEQ multiplex PCR, and its TCRdb copy is limited to in-frame clones, with some not included. The sample lists approximately 96,000 clones; 80% to 90% were seen once. Documented treatment: preoperative locoregional IRX-2 cytokine immunotherapy. Sequenced here: tumor tissue, sampled after IRX-2 immunotherapy. The source is a human donor with breast cancer.

A single count supports this clone. V is TRBV9 and J is TRBJ2-7, with a tentative D call TRBD2 (6 bases). The CDR3 runs 16 residues. V lost 4 bases and J lost 0, with 17 bases in between. Germline V gene data show CDR1 as SGDLS and CDR2 as YYNGEE. DNA of the CDR3: TGTGCCAGCAGCCCTAGCCCAGCGGGCAACTCCTACGAGCAGTACTTC. Translating it yields CASSPSPAGNSYEQYF.

The V gene is TRBV14, the J gene TRBJ2-2, with D hard to call. The CDR3 runs to 15 residues. Trimming shortened V by 4 bases and J by 4 bases, and 13 bases separated the two germline ends. Germline CDR1 and CDR2: SGHDN and FVKESK. CDR3 sequence: CASSPSRPGTGELFF. The CDR3 DNA sequence: TGTGCCAGCAGCCCGTCCCGTCCGGGCACCGGGGAGCTGTTTTTT.

This chain connects TRBV6-8 to TRBJ2-2, with TRBD2 identical over 12 bases. The CDR3 is made up of 15 amino acids. V shed 5 bases and J 8 bases; nucleotides not matched to a gene: 6. Germline CDR1 reads MNHGY; CDR2 reads SAAAGT. CDR3 amino acids: CASSPSGRAVGELFF. The CDR3 DNA is TGTGCCAGCAGTCCTAGCGGGAGGGCCGTGGGGGAGCTGTTTTTT.

This clone was counted once. The J gene is TRBJ1-2, the V gene TRBV19, with D maybe TRBD1 (6 bases). Germline V gives CDR1 LNHDA, CDR2 SQIVND (reference sequence). Trimming took off 6 bases at V and 9 bases at J, with 17 bases between the two ends. The CDR3 spans 13 residues. The CDR3 protein is CASSPEYRDRYTF. CDR3 sequence (DNA): TGTGCCAGTAGCCCAGAGTACAGGGATCGCTACACCTTC.

The chain links TRBV6-8 to TRBJ2-1, with 10 bases lining up with TRBD1. This CDR3 is 13 amino acids long. V shed 6 bases, J shed 8 bases, and the junction held 4 bases outside the gene matches. Germline lookup yields CDR1 MNHGY and CDR2 SAAAGT. CDR3 protein: CASSRDRGDEQFF. CDR3 bases: TGTGCCAGCAGCCGGGACAGGGGAGATGAGCAGTTCTTC.

The chain is built from TRBV6-8 and TRBJ2-1; D gene unclear. V lost 7 bases and J lost 7, with 20 bases in between. The CDR3 contains 15 residues. CDR1 MNHGY and CDR2 SAAAGT come from the germline V gene. The DNA for the CDR3 is TGTGCCAGCAAAACCGAAGGGAATTTTATAAATGAGCAGTTCTTC. It yields the protein CASKTEGNFINEQFF.

For the CDR3, the DNA is TGCGCCAGCAGCTTGGCAGTTCGGACGGAGAGCTCTGGAAACACCATATATTTT. This translates into CASSLAVRTESSGNTIYF. The J gene is TRBJ1-3, the V gene TRBV5-1, with D hard to call. This CDR3 contains 18 residues. Germline CDR1 is SGHRS and CDR2 is YFSETQ. Trimming removed 0 bases at V and 0 bases at J, with 16 bases between.

The chain employs TRBV11-3 and TRBJ2-3, with D uncertain. The ends were cut back, 2 bases at V and 2 bases at J, with 11 bases in the middle. The germline CDR1 and CDR2 sequences are SGHNT and YENEEA. This CDR3 region has 15 residues. The CDR3 bases are TGTGCCAGCAGCTTAACACCGGAGTCCACAGATACGCAGTATTTT. This sequence encodes CASSLTPESTDTQYF.

The chain combines TRBV6-8 with TRBJ1-5; 10 positions match TRBD1. The germline V gene has CDR1 MNHGY and CDR2 SAAAGT. V lost 7 bases and J lost 12; bases outside the gene matches: 9. The CDR3 contains 13 residues. CDR3 coding DNA: TGTGCCAGCATGAGGACAGGGGGTCGGAGCCAGCATTTT. As protein: CASMRTGGRSQHF.

This clone was seen once. The genes are TRBV10-2 and TRBJ1-1; D is undetermined. Germline V gene data show CDR1 as WSHSY and CDR2 as SAAADI. V gave up 4 bases and J gave up 5 bases, with 8 bases separating them. CDR3 length: 12 amino acids. This CDR3 reads CASSGAGTEAFF. CDR3 nucleotide sequence: TGCGCCAGCAGTGGAGCGGGTACTGAAGCTTTCTTT.

This chain links TRBV30 with TRBJ1-6; D uncertain. With 7 bases removed from V and 7 bases from J, the gap between germline ends came to 14 bases. The CDR3 extends over 13 amino acids. Germline CDR1 is GTSNPN and CDR2 is SVGIG (reference sequence). The CDR3 here is CASVTDVNSPLHF. The CDR3 coding sequence is TGTGCCTCCGTCACGGATGTGAATTCACCCCTCCACTTT.

The chain uses TRBV6-8 and TRBJ2-3; D call uncertain. V lost 0 bases, J lost 9 bases, and 10 bases lay in between. This CDR3 is 13 amino acids long. Germline CDR1 is MNHGY and CDR2 is SAAAGT. The CDR3 sequence: CASSYSPKGTQYF. In nucleotides, the CDR3 is TGTGCCAGCAGTTACTCCCCTAAGGGAACGCAGTATTTT.

In DNA form, the CDR3 reads TGTGCTAGTGCCAACCGGGACGTCCGCGGGGAGACCCAGTACTTC. Residues: CASANRDVRGETQYF. The chain combines TRBV12-5 with TRBJ2-5, with D perhaps TRBD1 or TRBD2 (5 bases each). Trimming removed 7 bases from V and 5 bases from J, with 20 bases in between. This CDR3 is built from 15 residues. Germline V gives CDR1 LGHNT, CDR2 FRNRAP.

DNA for the CDR3: TGTGCCAGCAGCCCACAACGGCGGGTTGGTCAGGGCCAGGATCAGCCCCAGCATTTT. Its protein product is CASSPQRRVGQGQDQPQHF. This chain connects TRBV7-7 to TRBJ1-5; weak D call: TRBD1 (5 bases). Looked up from germline, CDR1 is SSHAT and CDR2 is FNYEAQ (reference sequence). The V end lost 5 bases, the J end lost 5 bases, and 28 bases lay between the germline ends. The CDR3 consists of 19 residues.

V gene TRBV5-1 combines with J gene TRBJ2-5, with 10 bases aligning to TRBD1. The J call may be incorrect, as the DNA end agrees better with TRBJ2-7. Germline values: CDR1 SGHRS, CDR2 YFSETQ. CDR3 size: 15 residues. The CDR3 sequence: CASSTRQGASNEQYF. The CDR3 DNA reads as TGCGCCAGCAGCACCCGACAGGGGGCGTCGAACGAGCAGTACTTC.

The CDR3 coding sequence is TGCGCCAGCAGCTTGGCCGCAGGTATTTCGTTGGCAGATACGCAGTATTTT. Translated, it gives CASSLAAGISLADTQYF. The chain has TRBV5-1 and TRBJ2-3, with D uncertain. The germline CDR1 and CDR2 sequences are SGHRS and YFSETQ. V was shortened by 0 bases and J by 4 bases, with 18 bases between the two germline ends. The CDR3 consists of 17 residues. The entire variable domain, with the rest obtained from reference TRBV5-1 and TRBJ2-3, is as follows: KAGVTQTPRYLIKTRGQQVTLSCSPISGHRSVSWYQQTPGQGLQFLFEYFSETQRNKGNFPGRFSGRQFSNSRSEMNVSTLELGDSALYLCASSLAAGISLADTQYFGPGTRLTVL.

The chain carries TRBV6-8 and TRBJ1-3, with TRBD1 matching over 8 bases. The CDR3 covers 15 residues. CDR1 MNHGY and CDR2 SAAAGT come from the germline V gene. Germline trimming cut 5 bases from V and 2 bases from J; bases unmatched to any gene: 5. The CDR3 is CASSGQGRPGNTIYF. CDR3 coding DNA: TGTGCCAGCAGTGGACAGGGCAGGCCTGGAAACACCATATATTTT.

This clone showed up just once. CDR3 sequence (DNA): TGTGCCAGTAGTATCCGTTCCTATGGCTACACCTTC. Its translation: CASSIRSYGYTF. This chain connects TRBV19 to TRBJ1-2; D call uncertain. Germline V gene data show CDR1 as LNHDA and CDR2 as SQIVND (reference sequence). The CDR3 is 12 amino acids. V was trimmed by 3 bases and J by 4 bases, leaving 6 bases between them.

The CDR3 region has the DNA TGCGCCAGCAGCCCGGGACTAGCGGGAGTCTACAATGAGCAGTTCTTC. Translating gives CASSPGLAGVYNEQFF. J is TRBJ2-1 and V is TRBV5-1, with 14 nucleotides matching TRBD2. The ends lost 4 bases at V and 3 bases at J; junction bases unmatched: 3. This CDR3 region has 16 residues. The germline V gene has CDR1 SGHRS and CDR2 YFSETQ.

This rearrangement joins TRBV5-1 to TRBJ2-7; D is ambiguous. Between the trimmed V and J ends, which lost 1 base and 3 bases, there was a span of 14 bases. The germline V gene has CDR1 SGHRS and CDR2 YFSETQ. The CDR3 loop spans 15 amino acids. CDR3 nucleotides: TGCGCCAGCAGCTTGAATCCCCACCCTGACTACGAGCAGTACTTC. Its protein product is CASSLNPHPDYEQYF.

The J gene is TRBJ1-1, the V gene TRBV30; D is perhaps TRBD1 (5 bases). Trimming shortened V by 3 bases and J by 5 bases, and 10 bases separated the two germline ends. CDR3 length equals 12 residues. CDR1 and CDR2 from the germline V gene are GTSNPN and SVGIG (reference sequence). CDR3 nucleotides: TGTGCCTGGAGCGCGTGGGGGACTGAAGCTTTCTTT. Protein product: CAWSAWGTEAFF. Combining the CDR3 with reference TRBV30 and TRBJ1-1 gives the whole variable domain SQTIHQWPATLVQPVGSPLSLECTVEGTSNPNLYWYRQAAGRGLQLLFYSVGIGQISSEVPQNLSASRPQDRQFILSSKKLLLSDSGFYLCAWSAWGTEAFFGQGTRLTVV.

The chain couples TRBV7-6 to TRBJ1-1; D perhaps matches TRBD1 (5 bases). Germline assignment: CDR1 SGHVS and CDR2 FNYEAQ. The CDR3 loop spans 14 amino acids. Trimming took 5 bases from V and 1 from J, leaving 11 bases between them. The DNA of the CDR3 is TGTGCCAGCAGCCAACGACAGAAGAACACTGAAGCTTTCTTT. This translates into CASSQRQKNTEAFF.

The chain couples TRBV15 to TRBJ1-1; tentatively, D is TRBD1 (6 bases). CDR1 is LNHNV, CDR2 YYDKDF, per germline (reference sequence). CDR3 length: 16 residues. V lost 9 bases and J 0 bases, leaving 20 bases between the germline ends. The CDR3 spells CATHDTGGALNTEAFF. The CDR3 DNA follows: TGTGCCACGCACGACACGGGGGGGGCCTTGAACACTGAAGCTTTCTTT.

The chain uses TRBV19 and TRBJ2-7; TRBD2 matches 12 bases. Germline V gene lookup returns CDR1 LNHDA and CDR2 SQIVND (reference sequence). This CDR3 region has 19 residues. V gave up 5 bases and J gave up 4 bases; unmatched junction bases: 18. CDR3 in amino acids: CASSSQLSLTSGSSYEQYF. In nucleotides, the CDR3 is TGTGCCAGTAGTTCACAACTCTCTTTGACTAGCGGGAGTTCATACGAGCAGTACTTC.

The J gene is TRBJ2-3, the V gene TRBV19, with D possibly matching TRBD1 (6 bases). This CDR3 has 16 amino acids. Per germline, CDR1 LNHDA and CDR2 SQIVND (reference sequence). V was cut by 3 bases and J by 1 base, with 14 bases left in between. The CDR3: CASSMGAPEGTDTQYF. CDR3 coding DNA: TGTGCCAGTAGTATGGGGGCCCCCGAAGGCACAGATACGCAGTATTTT.